This T cell receptor beta chain was sequenced during a study of T cell responses to AZD1222 COVID-19 vaccine. Study-wide findings and caveats: Scientists sampled the repertoires only once the peak T cell response had passed.

Assay: immunoSEQ multiplex PCR; the TCRdb copy retains only in-frame clones and omits some. This sample has roughly 86,000 clones, with 75% to 90% found just once. The V end was cut by 7 bases, the J end by 12 bases, with 13 bases between. Germline-derived CDR1 and CDR2 are SQVTM and ANQGSEA. CDR3 length equals 10 residues. Second-dose recipients at about 4 or about 12 weeks were treated as one pooled group. Worth noting for this clone: Its antigen is not identified.

This rearrangement joins TRBV29-1 to TRBJ2-1; D may be TRBD1 (6 bases). Here the sequenced sample was peripheral blood, taken 28 days after the second AZD1222 dose. The TCR was taken from an adult who received the AZD1222 COVID-19 vaccine. CDR3 loop: CSATGRRQFF. The CDR3 DNA reads TGCAGCGCCACAGGGAGACGGCAGTTCTTC.